This TCR beta chain was found in a study of technical replicates of blood from several donors. This CDR3 spans 16 amino acids. Germline V lookup: CDR1 MDHEN, CDR2 SYDVKM. V trimming: 8 bases; J trimming: 2 bases; junction bases outside the gene matches: 13. Some clones are missing from TCRdb's copy, which holds only in-frame ones; the method was immunoSEQ multiplex PCR. Of 75,000 to 95,000 clones listed, 75% to 95% are singletons. This sequence joins TRBV28 and TRBJ2-7; 9 nucleotides agree with TRBD2. This sequence was found in a human donor in good health. Sequenced: T cells isolated from PBMCs. CDR3 amino acids: CASCSPVSGRPYEQYF. The DNA of the CDR3 is TGTGCCAGCTGCAGCCCCGTGAGCGGGAGGCCCTACGAGCAGTACTTC.